This TCR beta chain appears in the sequencing data of a study of early T cells in non-severe SARS-CoV-2 infection. Turning to the study itself: RNA in bulk from unsorted whole blood was sequenced, and chains were unpaired.

Study results and limitations: Missing private and CD4 specificities, VDJdb matching favored anti-spike CD8 responses.

Of note for this clonotype: The antigen remains unidentified.

This CDR3 contains 15 residues. Trimming removed 6 bases at V and 0 bases at J, with 12 bases between. The V gene's germline CDR1 is SGHTA and CDR2 FQGTGA. Each cDNA molecule carried a unique molecular identifier. MiXCR, run by TCRdb on the 5' RACE reads, gives a single entry per CDR3 protein. The sample contains under 85,000 distinct CDR3 sequences, approximately 10% of which appear only once. The starting material was whole blood, obtained at baseline. The rearrangement links TRBV7-3 to TRBJ2-1, with D tentatively TRBD2 (6 bases). The sequence derives from an adult who was a healthcare worker with PCR-confirmed SARS-CoV-2 infection or an uninfected control (not recorded which). CDR3 protein: CASSPDGGSYNEQFF. CDR3 in DNA: TGTGCCAGCAGTCCGGACGGGGGCTCCTACAATGAGCAGTTCTTC.